This TCR beta chain was recorded in a study of regulatory T cells in long-lasting Graves disease. Study-wide results and caveats: TCR diversity was lower in persistent than newly diagnosed Graves' disease.

This clonotype was seen at least ten times. What it binds is not known. Arm-PCR of CDR3 regions and iRepertoire HTBI primers were the basis on which TCR beta libraries were built. TCRdb reprocessed the multiplex PCR reads with MiXCR, giving one entry per CDR3 protein. The sample contains under 450,000 distinct CDR3 sequences, roughly 15% of which appear only once. The time point is: newly diagnosed GD, antithyroid drugs for less than 3 months. Extracted RNA from PBMCs served as the source of the TCR library. Trimming took off 1 base at V and 4 bases at J, with 5 bases between the two ends. Germline V lookup: CDR1 SGHDN, CDR2 FVKESK. The length of the CDR3 is 13 residues. This same sample was also taken into another study, of T cells in Graves' hyperthyroidism and ophthalmopathy. From that study: First-round RT-PCR of the TCR CDR3 relied on the HTBI primer set. Ophthalmopathy could be told apart from stable hyperthyroidism with a 13 V-J model.

Sequenced material: peripheral blood mononuclear cells (PBMCs), taken at new diagnosis, from a patient treated with antithyroid drugs. The chain is built from TRBV14 and TRBJ2-1; a possible D gene is TRBD2 (5 bases). The sequence came from a woman aged 18-29 years with Graves disease. For the CDR3, the DNA is TGTGCCAGCAGCCAAGGGACTTACAATGAGCAGTTCTTC. This codes for CASSQGTYNEQFF.